These 15 T cell receptor beta chains share one sample of origin, sequenced in a study of response to subunit inactivated influenza vaccine. MiXCR, applied by TCRdb to the RT-PCR reads, yields one record per CDR3 protein. The sample contains hundreds of thousands of distinct CDR3 sequences, roughly 18% of which appear only once. The sequenced sample was PBMCs from blood, obtained roughly 5 days after vaccination. The receptors originated from a man aged 45-65 years who received an inactivated influenza vaccine.

The CDR3: CASSEVRAGETQYF. In DNA, the CDR3 is TGTGCCAGCAGTGAAGTCCGAGCTGGGGAGACCCAGTACTTC. The chain couples TRBV2 to TRBJ2-5; D not resolved. This CDR3 is 14 amino acids long. Trimming took off 1 base at V and 5 bases at J, with 11 bases between the two ends. Per germline, CDR1 SNHLY and CDR2 FYNNEI.

This clonotype was seen a few times. The chain links TRBV20-1 to TRBJ2-3, with TRBD2 as a possible D gene (6 bases). The V and J ends lost 6 bases and 2 bases respectively, with 15 bases between them. The germline V gene has CDR1 DFQATT and CDR2 SNEGSKA (reference sequence). This CDR3 region has 14 residues. This CDR3 is CSANLASDTDTQYF. Here the CDR3 DNA reads TGCAGTGCAAACCTAGCGTCGGACACAGATACGCAGTATTTT.

This clonotype was picked up a small number of times. The chain is built from TRBV6-1 and TRBJ1-2; D is possibly TRBD1 (5 bases). Trimming removed 5 bases from V and 0 bases from J, with 19 bases in between. The CDR3 is 17 amino acids. The germline CDR1 and CDR2 sequences are MNHNS and SASEGT. The CDR3 region is CASSPTTAMITNYGYTF. CDR3 sequence (DNA): TGTGCCAGCAGTCCCACGACAGCTATGATAACTAACTATGGCTACACCTTC.

The chain has TRBV7-2 and TRBJ2-5, with a possible D match to TRBD2 (7 bases). The CDR3 covers 16 residues. Per germline, CDR1 SGHTA and CDR2 FQGNSA. Trimming removed 0 bases at V and 4 bases at J, with 15 bases between. The CDR3 DNA follows: TGTGCCAGCAGCTTAGCGGGGGGGGCCGTGTTAGAGACCCAGTACTTC. Translated, it gives CASSLAGGAVLETQYF.

The gene calls are TRBV10-3 and TRBJ2-7, with TRBD2 identical over 10 bases. This CDR3 is built from 20 residues. V lost 4 bases and J lost 3; bases outside the gene matches: 21. The germline gives CDR1 ENHRY, CDR2 SYGVKD. The CDR3 is CAISALGLDRDSGGIYEQYF. The DNA for the CDR3 is TGTGCCATCAGTGCGCTCGGGTTGGACAGGGATAGCGGGGGGATCTACGAGCAGTACTTC.

The sample holds a few counts of this clonotype. The gene calls are TRBV20-1 and TRBJ2-2; 8 bases are shared with TRBD1. CDR1 and CDR2 from the germline V gene are DFQATT and SNEGSKA (reference sequence). V shed 0 bases, J shed 4 bases, and the junction held 7 bases outside the gene matches. The CDR3 sequence is 16 residues long. Written as DNA, the CDR3 is TGCAGTGCTAGAGATTCCGACAGGGGATTCACCGGGGAGCTGTTTTTT. As protein: CSARDSDRGFTGELFF.

This clonotype was recorded many times. J is TRBJ2-7 and V is TRBV15; TRBD1 agrees at 8 bases. This CDR3 spans 13 amino acids. Germline loops: CDR1 LNHNV, CDR2 YYDKDF (reference sequence). V was clipped by 3 bases and J by 3 bases; unmatched bases: 1. Written as DNA, the CDR3 is TGTGCCACCAGCAGGGACAGGGTCTACGAGCAGTACTTC. Amino acid sequence: CATSRDRVYEQYF. Together with reference TRBV15 and TRBJ2-7, the CDR3 gives the full variable domain: DAMVIQNPRYQVTQFGKPVTLSCSQTLNHNVMYWYQQKSSQAPKLLFHYYDKDFNNEADTPDNFQSRRPNTSFCFLDIRSPGLGDTAMYLCATSRDRVYEQYFGPGTRLTVT.

V is TRBV20-1 and J is TRBJ2-4; TRBD2 agrees at 8 bases. The CDR3 runs to 13 residues. Per the germline V gene, CDR1 is DFQATT and CDR2 is SNEGSKA (reference sequence). V shed 0 bases, J shed 13 bases, and the junction held 8 bases outside the gene matches. The CDR3 loop is CSAREGASGQQYF. Written as DNA, the CDR3 is TGCAGTGCTAGAGAGGGGGCTAGCGGGCAACAGTACTTC.

This clonotype was found a few times. The chain couples TRBV7-9 to TRBJ2-2; 7 nucleotides line up with TRBD2. V was clipped by 2 bases and J by 0 bases; unmatched bases: 3. This CDR3 contains 16 residues. From germline, CDR1 is SEHNR and CDR2 FQNEAQ (reference sequence). Written as DNA, the CDR3 is TGTGCCAGCAGCTTAAGTAGCGGGTCGAACACCGGGGAGCTGTTTTTT. Translated, it gives CASSLSSGSNTGELFF.

This clonotype was observed a handful of times. The CDR3 is CASSPESNEQFF. The CDR3 DNA sequence: TGTGCCAGCTCACCAGAGTCAAATGAGCAGTTCTTC. The V call is TRBV18, the J call TRBJ2-1, with unresolved D. V was clipped by 2 bases and J by 7 bases, with 6 bases between them. Per the germline V gene, CDR1 is KGHSH and CDR2 is LQKENI. This CDR3 is built from 12 residues.

This clonotype was observed a handful of times. The chain carries TRBV27 and TRBJ1-2, with D uncertain. The germline gives CDR1 MNHEY, CDR2 SMNVEV (reference sequence). The V end was cut by 1 base, the J end by 4 bases, with 7 bases between. The CDR3 length is 13 residues. The CDR3 loop reads CASSLFGIYGYTF. In DNA, the CDR3 is TGTGCCAGCAGTTTATTTGGGATCTATGGCTACACCTTC.

This clonotype was observed at least ten times. V usage is TRBV6-8 and J usage is TRBJ2-1; 8 bases agree with TRBD1. Trimming cost V 1 base and J 6 bases; bases outside gene matches: 8. CDR1 is MNHGY, CDR2 SAAAGT, per germline. The CDR3 is 16 amino acids. The CDR3 region has the DNA TGTGCCAGCAGTTACTGGCTAAGGGACAGGTCCAATGAGCAGTTCTTC. Its protein is CASSYWLRDRSNEQFF.

The chain recombines TRBV5-8 with TRBJ1-1; no clear D gene. Germline loops: CDR1 SGHTS, CDR2 YDEGEE. V was clipped by 9 bases and J by 0 bases, with 21 bases between them. CDR3 size: 16 residues. CDR3 loop: CANSPRAALMNTEAFF. As DNA, the CDR3 is TGTGCCAACTCCCCGAGGGCAGCCCTTATGAACACTGAAGCTTTCTTT.

The CDR3 bases are TGTGCCAGCAGTCTAAACTTACAGGGGGCGCGAGCTGGGGCCAACGTCCTGACTTTC. Translated, it gives CASSLNLQGARAGANVLTF. The rearrangement links TRBV28 to TRBJ2-6; 9 positions agree with TRBD1. The CDR3 length is 19 residues. Germline V lookup: CDR1 MDHEN, CDR2 SYDVKM. J gave up 2 bases and V 5 bases, and 13 bases lay outside the gene matches. Using reference TRBV28 and TRBJ2-6 for the parts outside the CDR3, the full variable domain is DVKVTQSSRYLVKRTGEKVFLECVQDMDHENMFWYRQDPGLGLRLIYFSYDVKMKEKGDIPEGYSVSREKKERFSLILESASTNQTSMYLCASSLNLQGARAGANVLTFGAGSRLTVL.

The chain carries TRBV7-9 and TRBJ1-1; TRBD1 agrees at 8 bases. Germline V lookup: CDR1 SEHNR, CDR2 FQNEAQ (reference sequence). This CDR3 has 14 residues. Trimming removed 6 bases from V and 4 bases from J; junction bases left unmatched: 7. The CDR3 DNA reads TGTGCCAGCAGGCGGCAGGGGGCTAGCACTGAAGCTTTCTTT. Encoded protein: CASRRQGASTEAFF.